Described below is a single T cell receptor beta chain sequence and its context. What it binds is unknown. The data were obtained in a study of cytomegalovirus exposure and HLA in healthy donors. Study conclusions and caveats: The study found most TCR sequences rare, yet found some public TCRs in many donors. Cytomegalovirus status, reportedly, was diagnosed with high specificity and sensitivity by the classifier. Indistinguishable V segments such as TRBV6-2 and TRBV6-3 were excluded. In a later analysis, several top co-occurrence clusters appeared linked to parvovirus B19, influenza, CMV and Epstein-Barr virus.

With 60 Vbeta and 13 Jbeta primers, the PCR was carried out. The repertoire was sequenced with immunoSEQ multiplex PCR; TCRdb's copy has only in-frame clones and lacks some. Of about 100,000 clones listed, approximately 80% are singletons. This CDR3 has 15 amino acids. Per germline, CDR1 KGHSH and CDR2 LQKENI. V was shortened by 6 bases and J by 2 bases, with 14 bases between the two germline ends. This clonotype was sampled from a woman aged 65 to 85 in good health and CMV-seropositive. J is TRBJ1-5 and V is TRBV18; tentative D call: TRBD1 (5 bases). The sequenced sample consisted of PBMCs. The CDR3 bases are TGTGCCAGCTCCCTGGGGGGGGGAGGCAATCAGCCCCAGCATTTT. Amino acid sequence: CASSLGGGGNQPQHF.